The T cell receptor beta chain under discussion was sequenced for a study of control samples from healthy donors and cancer patients. Using immunoSEQ multiplex PCR, the repertoire was profiled, and TCRdb retains in-frame clones only, with some absent. Among 120,000 to 150,000 clones, approximately 92% were seen once, and the ten largest hold approximately 3.2%. Sequencing was done on a sample of blood. This receptor was obtained from a man aged 25-40 years in good health.

For the CDR3, the DNA is TGTGCCAGCAGCGCCCGGGACGCTCCCTCGCTGTCCCCCCTCCACTTT. It is translated as CASSARDAPSLSPLHF. V and J are TRBV9 and TRBJ1-6, with a weak D call TRBD1 (5 bases). This CDR3 is built from 16 residues. Trimming shortened V by 3 bases and J by 13 bases, and 23 bases separated the two germline ends. CDR1 and CDR2 (germline): SGDLS, YYNGEE.